The 17 T cell receptor beta chains below come from one sample, sequenced in a study of blood T cell repertoires in COVID-19. TCRdb's table, derived via immunoSEQ multiplex PCR, lists solely in-frame clones and lacks some. The sample lists about 130,000 clones, roughly 84% occurring once. What was sequenced was peripheral blood. The receptor set was obtained from a woman aged 30 to 39 who had recovered from COVID-19.

A few counts support this clone. The CDR3 loop is CASSLRTRRSYNEQFF. CDR3 nucleotides: TGTGCCAGCAGTCTCAGGACTAGACGGTCCTACAATGAGCAGTTCTTC. The chain links TRBV28 to TRBJ2-1; 7 bases map to TRBD2. The CDR3 extends over 16 amino acids. Per germline, CDR1 MDHEN and CDR2 SYDVKM. V trimming: 5 bases; J trimming: 1 base; junction bases outside the gene matches: 8.

The genes are TRBV6-1 and TRBJ1-6, with a weak D call TRBD1 (5 bases). This CDR3 has 11 amino acids. Trimming took 6 bases from V and 15 from J, leaving 12 bases between them. Germline V gene lookup returns CDR1 MNHNS and CDR2 SASEGT. For the CDR3, the DNA is TGTGCCAGCAGGACCACAGGCAGCCTCCACTTT. This codes for CASRTTGSLHF.

This chain links TRBV6-5 with TRBJ2-5; 9 bases are a match to TRBD2. V lost 4 bases to trimming and J lost 5 bases; unmatched junction nucleotides: 8. CDR3 size: 15 residues. Per germline, CDR1 MNHEY and CDR2 SVGAGI. The DNA of the CDR3 is TGTGCCAGCAGTTCTCTGCGGGAGGGCCACGAGACCCAGTACTTC. It translates to CASSSLREGHETQYF.

The chain carries TRBV6-1 and TRBJ2-7; D is possibly TRBD1 (6 bases). This CDR3 has 13 amino acids. Trimming took off 3 bases at V and 6 bases at J, with 12 bases between the two ends. Germline CDR1 and CDR2: MNHNS and SASEGT. The CDR3 DNA is TGTGCCAGCAGTGACAACAGGGTCGGCGAGCAGTACTTC. This translates into CASSDNRVGEQYF.

The CDR3 is CASSTPGVLARNTEAFF. DNA for the CDR3: TGTGCCAGTAGTACACCAGGGGTCCTAGCCCGGAACACTGAAGCTTTCTTT. J is TRBJ1-1 and V is TRBV19; TRBD1 is a possible D gene (6 bases). The V gene's germline CDR1 is LNHDA and CDR2 SQIVND (reference sequence). V was cut by 4 bases and J by 1 base, with 19 bases left in between. The CDR3 runs 17 residues.

The V call is TRBV15, the J call TRBJ1-5; D uncertain. Trimming took 5 bases from V and 11 from J, leaving 16 bases between them. CDR3 size: 13 residues. Germline CDR1 reads LNHNV; CDR2 reads YYDKDF (reference sequence). The DNA for the CDR3 is TGTGCCACCAGCGAGATTGGAGGCGAAACCCAGCATTTT. This sequence encodes CATSEIGGETQHF.

This clone was seen a single time. V usage is TRBV27 and J usage is TRBJ2-5, with D possibly matching TRBD1 (5 bases). This CDR3 is built from 18 residues. Trimming pared 1 base from V and 1 base from J, leaving 19 bases between. Per the germline V gene, CDR1 is MNHEY and CDR2 is SMNVEV (reference sequence). Here the CDR3 DNA reads TGTGCCAGCAGTTTATTTTCTCGGGTGACAGTAGCCCAAGAGACCCAGTACTTC. It encodes CASSLFSRVTVAQETQYF.

The genes are TRBV7-3 and TRBJ2-1, with 10 bases that match TRBD2. This CDR3 contains 18 residues. Germline CDR1 SGHTA, CDR2 FQGTGA. The trim removed 5 bases at V and 5 bases at J, leaving 15 bases unmatched. This chain's CDR3 is CASSLKGGWTSGHNEQFF. CDR3 bases: TGTGCCAGCAGCCTAAAGGGAGGGTGGACTAGCGGACACAATGAGCAGTTCTTC.

This clone was seen only a few times. The chain joins TRBV7-9 to TRBJ1-4; TRBD1 might be the D (6 bases). The CDR3 extends over 15 amino acids. Trimming took off 2 bases at V and 3 bases at J, with 10 bases between the two ends. Germline CDR1 SEHNR, CDR2 FQNEAQ (reference sequence). The CDR3 here is CASSLTQGPNEKLFF. The CDR3 coding sequence is TGTGCCAGCAGCTTAACACAGGGCCCTAATGAAAAACTGTTTTTT.

V usage is TRBV7-8 and J usage is TRBJ1-1; TRBD1 is a possible D gene (6 bases). CDR1 and CDR2 (germline): SGHVS, FQNEAQ. The CDR3 covers 15 residues. Trimming shortened V by 1 base and J by 1 base, and 10 bases separated the two germline ends. This CDR3 is CASSLGGTSNTEAFF. Here the CDR3 DNA reads TGTGCCAGCAGCTTAGGTGGGACATCGAACACTGAAGCTTTCTTT.

This clone has just a few counts. The chain combines TRBV4-1 with TRBJ1-4, with 7 bases identical to TRBD1. The CDR3 contains 14 residues. Unmatched junction bases numbered 12, after V lost 2 bases and J lost 15 bases. CDR1 is MGHRA and CDR2 is YSYEKL in the germline V gene. CDR3 sequence: CASSQKGDSPEVFF. The CDR3 DNA follows: TGCGCCAGCAGCCAAAAGGGGGACAGCCCCGAGGTGTTTTTT.

This clone occurred once. This chain links TRBV3-1 (or the pseudogene TRBV3-2) with TRBJ2-1; TRBD1 might be the D (6 bases). This CDR3 has 14 amino acids. The V and J ends lost 3 bases and 9 bases respectively, with 15 bases between them. Germline CDR1 reads LGHDT; CDR2 reads YNNKEL (reference sequence). The CDR3 coding sequence is TGTGCCAGCAGCCACCTGGGGGCGCAAAGTGAGCAGTTCTTC. Translating gives CASSHLGAQSEQFF.

The chain uses TRBV15 and TRBJ1-1; maybe TRBD1 (6 bases). V was clipped by 6 bases and J by 1 base, with 21 bases between them. CDR1 and CDR2 (germline): LNHNV, YYDKDF (reference sequence). CDR3 length: 17 amino acids. The CDR3 DNA reads TGTGCCACCAGGTGGGGGCTTTTCGGCGGAGGGAACACTGAAGCTTTCTTT. Protein sequence: CATRWGLFGGGNTEAFF. Full variable domain (remainder filled in from reference TRBV15 and TRBJ1-1): DAMVIQNPRYQVTQFGKPVTLSCSQTLNHNVMYWYQQKSSQAPKLLFHYYDKDFNNEADTPDNFQSRRPNTSFCFLDIRSPGLGDTAMYLCATRWGLFGGGNTEAFFGQGTRLTVV.

The chain links TRBV7-8 to TRBJ1-5, with 7 bases matching TRBD1. The CDR3 extends over 16 amino acids. Germline loops: CDR1 SGHVS, CDR2 FQNEAQ. V shed 5 bases, J shed 7 bases, and the junction held 14 bases outside the gene matches. CDR3 sequence: CASSPQGGRINQPQHF. CDR3 sequence (DNA): TGTGCCAGCAGCCCTCAGGGGGGCAGGATCAACCAGCCCCAGCATTTT.

The chain combines TRBV2 with TRBJ2-1, with D maybe TRBD1 (6 bases). The CDR3 extends over 11 amino acids. Between the trimmed V and J ends, which lost 9 bases and 8 bases, there was a span of 11 bases. CDR1 and CDR2 from the germline V gene are SNHLY and FYNNEI. DNA of the CDR3: TGTGCCAGTAAAAAGGGGGATGAGCAGTTCTTC. Protein: CASKKGDEQFF.

The chain uses TRBV15 and TRBJ1-4; no reliable D call. From germline, CDR1 is LNHNV and CDR2 YYDKDF (reference sequence). With 2 bases removed from V and 3 bases from J, the gap between germline ends came to 7 bases. The CDR3 is 14 amino acids. The CDR3 DNA sequence: TGTGCCACCAGCAGACAGACTTCTAATGAAAAACTGTTTTTT. Protein product: CATSRQTSNEKLFF.

With respect to this clone: At one end the junction does not follow the germline gene, possibly because of a read error. The chain couples TRBV3-1 (or the pseudogene TRBV3-2) to TRBJ2-6; D remains ambiguous. Germline V gives CDR1 LGHDT, CDR2 YNNKEL (reference sequence). The CDR3 extends over 15 amino acids. CDR3 sequence reads: CASSQGSSGANVLTF. The CDR3 DNA follows: TGTGCCAGCAGTCAAGGCAGCTCTGGGGCCAACGTCCTGACTTTC.